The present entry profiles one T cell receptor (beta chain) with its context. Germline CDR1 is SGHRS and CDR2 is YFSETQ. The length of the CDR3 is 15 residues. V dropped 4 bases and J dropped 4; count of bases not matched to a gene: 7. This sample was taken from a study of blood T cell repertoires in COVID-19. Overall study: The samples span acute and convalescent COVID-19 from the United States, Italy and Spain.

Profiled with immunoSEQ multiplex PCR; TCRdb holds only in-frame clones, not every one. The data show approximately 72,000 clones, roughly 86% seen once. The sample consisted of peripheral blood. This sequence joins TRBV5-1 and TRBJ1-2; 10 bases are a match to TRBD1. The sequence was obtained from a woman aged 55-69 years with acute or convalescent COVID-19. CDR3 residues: CASSPWTGGSYGYTF. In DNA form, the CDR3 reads TGCGCCAGCAGCCCTTGGACAGGGGGGAGCTATGGCTACACCTTC.